The clone carrying this TCR beta chain was recorded at least ten times. The data were obtained in a study of T cells in Graves' hyperthyroidism and ophthalmopathy. Per germline, CDR1 SGHAT and CDR2 FQNNGV. The CDR3 contains 15 residues. The trim removed 0 bases at V and 0 bases at J, leaving 0 bases unmatched. Researchers amplified the TCR beta CDR3 regions from RNA transcripts. First-round RT-PCR of the TCR CDR3 relied on the HTBI primer set. TCRdb processed the multiplex PCR reads anew with MiXCR; each CDR3 protein has one entry. The sample has 300,000 to 450,000 distinct CDR3 sequences, roughly 15% seen once. Diagnostic assessment was based on clinical symptoms, serum thyroxine and TRAb, thyroid ultrasound and orbital computed tomography.

The clonotype originates from a woman younger than 45 with Graves' ophthalmopathy. The J gene is TRBJ2-7, the V gene TRBV11-2, with TRBD1 matching 9 bases. Specimen: blood. The CDR3 protein is CASSLEQGASYEQYF. The DNA for the CDR3 is TGTGCCAGCAGCTTAGAACAGGGGGCCTCCTACGAGCAGTACTTC.